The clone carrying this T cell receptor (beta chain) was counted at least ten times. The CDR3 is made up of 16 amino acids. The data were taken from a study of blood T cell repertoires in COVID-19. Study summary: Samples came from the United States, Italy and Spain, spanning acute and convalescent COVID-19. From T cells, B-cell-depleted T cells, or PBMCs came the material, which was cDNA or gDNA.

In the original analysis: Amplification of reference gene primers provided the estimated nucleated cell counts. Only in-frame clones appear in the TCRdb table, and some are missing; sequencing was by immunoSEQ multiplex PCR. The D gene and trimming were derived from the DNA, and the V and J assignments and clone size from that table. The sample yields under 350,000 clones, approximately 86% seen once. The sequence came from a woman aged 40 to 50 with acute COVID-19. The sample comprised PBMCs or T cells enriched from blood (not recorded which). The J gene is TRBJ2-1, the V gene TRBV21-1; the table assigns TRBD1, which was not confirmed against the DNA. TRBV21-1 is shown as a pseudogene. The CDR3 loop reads CASSKVDRGDDNEQFF. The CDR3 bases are TGTGCCAGCAGCAAAGTGGACAGGGGTGATGACAATGAGCAGTTCTTC.